This entry lists 19 T cell receptor beta chains sequenced from one sample in a study of T cell repertoires in cytomegalovirus infection. TCRdb independently ran MiXCR on the reads; one entry per CDR3 protein. The table includes about 150,000 distinct CDR3 sequences, approximately 17% detected once. The sequenced sample consisted of CD8+ T cells from PBMCs. The receptors originated from a human donor in good health (CMV status not recorded). Some clones in this sample may be carry-over from other donors' samples.

This clonotype was picked up one time. The gene calls are TRBV7-9 and TRBJ2-2; tentatively, D is TRBD1 or TRBD2 (5 bases each). Trimming pared 4 bases from V and 4 bases from J, leaving 10 bases between. This CDR3 has 14 amino acids. From germline, CDR1 is SEHNR and CDR2 FQNEAQ (reference sequence). The CDR3 DNA sequence: TGTGCCAGCAGCTCCCGGGACCTCACCGGGGAGCTGTTTTTT. It codes for CASSSRDLTGELFF.

CDR3: CASSLVTSTTGELFF. For the CDR3, the DNA is TGTGCCAGCAGCTTAGTAACTAGCACGACCGGGGAGCTGTTTTTT. V is TRBV7-9 and J is TRBJ2-2; maybe TRBD2 (6 bases). Germline CDR1 reads SEHNR; CDR2 reads FQNEAQ (reference sequence). V was pared by 1 base and J by 5 bases, with 11 bases between. The CDR3 extends over 15 amino acids.

The chain uses TRBV27 and TRBJ2-7, with D tentatively TRBD2 (6 bases). CDR1 is MNHEY, CDR2 SMNVEV, per germline (reference sequence). The CDR3 spans 15 residues. V lost 6 bases and J 3 bases, leaving 18 bases between the germline ends. In DNA, the CDR3 is TGTGCCAGCAGCCTGGGACTCGCGTCTGGCTACGAGCAGTACTTC. Protein sequence: CASSLGLASGYEQYF.

This clonotype was seen a handful of times. As DNA, the CDR3 is TGTGCCAGCAGCGGAGGGCGGGGTACTGAAGCTTTCTTT. This sequence encodes CASSGGRGTEAFF. The V and J genes are TRBV9 and TRBJ1-1, with D unclear. The CDR3 is 13 amino acids. Trimming pared 3 bases from V and 5 bases from J, leaving 11 bases between. From germline, CDR1 is SGDLS and CDR2 YYNGEE.

This clonotype turned up a few times. The chain combines TRBV12-3 or TRBV12-4 with TRBJ2-1; no firm D call. The CDR3 runs 15 residues. V lost 5 bases and J 7 bases, leaving 18 bases between the germline ends. Written as DNA, the CDR3 is TGTGCCAGCAGTCCCCGGACCAAAAACGGGAATGAGCAGTTCTTC. Its translation is CASSPRTKNGNEQFF.

About this clonotype itself: Germline and junction disagree at one end, which may indicate a read error. This chain joins TRBV19 and TRBJ2-1, with a weak D call TRBD2 (6 bases). From germline, CDR1 is LNHDA and CDR2 SQIVND (reference sequence). The CDR3 consists of 15 residues. CDR3 sequence: CASSSGTAGNNEQLF. In DNA, the CDR3 is TGTGCCAGTAGTAGCGGGACGGCTGGCAACAATGAGCAGCTCTTC. Variable domain in full (rest from reference TRBV19 and TRBJ2-1): DGGITQSPKYLFRKEGQNVTLSCEQNLNHDAMYWYRQDPGQGLRLIYYSQIVNDFQKGDIAEGYSVSREKKESFPLTVTSAQKNPTAFYLCASSSGTAGNNEQLFGPGTRLTVL.

This clonotype has more than one count but fewer than ten. This chain uses TRBV28 with TRBJ2-2; D gene unclear. Germline assignment: CDR1 MDHEN and CDR2 SYDVKM. This CDR3 has 13 amino acids. Deletions cut 4 bases from V and 0 bases from J, with 3 bases between. CDR3 sequence reads: CASSSPNTGELFF. The CDR3, as DNA: TGTGCCAGCAGTTCTCCGAACACCGGGGAGCTGTTTTTT. The full variable domain, in which reference TRBV28 and TRBJ2-2 provide the parts outside the CDR3, is DVKVTQSSRYLVKRTGEKVFLECVQDMDHENMFWYRQDPGLGLRLIYFSYDVKMKEKGDIPEGYSVSREKKERFSLILESASTNQTSMYLCASSSPNTGELFFGEGSRLTVL.

The chain's CDR3 is CASSYSSAGGPETQYF. CDR3 coding DNA: TGTGCCAGCAGTTACTCTTCGGCCGGGGGACCAGAGACCCAGTACTTC. The chain carries TRBV6-2 or TRBV6-3 and TRBJ2-5; a weak D match, TRBD2 (6 bases). CDR3 length: 16 residues. Trimming removed 0 bases at V and 4 bases at J, with 15 bases between. The germline V gene has CDR1 MNHEY and CDR2 SVGEGT.

The CDR3 reads CASSYSISEYGAAEQPQHF. The DNA of the CDR3 is TGTGCCAGCAGTTACTCGATTAGCGAATACGGGGCCGCGGAGCAGCCCCAGCATTTT. This chain links TRBV6-5 with TRBJ1-5, with D perhaps matching TRBD1 (5 bases). The CDR3 runs 19 residues. V shed 0 bases and J shed 7 bases, with 25 bases lying between them. Germline values: CDR1 MNHEY, CDR2 SVGAGI.

This sequence joins TRBV5-6 and TRBJ2-5, with a possible D match to TRBD1 (6 bases). The CDR3 spans 15 residues. With 4 bases removed from V and 6 bases from J, the gap between germline ends came to 19 bases. Germline V CDR1 and CDR2: SGHDT, YYEEEE. CDR3 nucleotides: TGTGCCAGCAGCAACACGGACAGATTGCGGAAGACCCAGTACTTC. Translation gives CASSNTDRLRKTQYF.

The table lists this clonotype with a few counts. The chain has TRBV7-2 and TRBJ2-1; TRBD1 aligns across 7 bases. This CDR3 spans 13 amino acids. The V segment lost 4 bases and the J segment 8 bases; nucleotides outside the gene matches: 5. CDR1 and CDR2 from the germline V gene are SGHTA and FQGNSA. CDR3 nucleotides: TGTGCCAGCAGCTCGACAGGGTTCTATGAGCAGTTCTTC. Translation: CASSSTGFYEQFF.

This chain uses TRBV10-2 with TRBJ2-1, with TRBD2 identical over 8 bases. In germline, CDR1 is WSHSY, CDR2 SAAADI. This CDR3 has 13 amino acids. J lost 4 bases, V lost 8 bases, and 4 bases had no gene match. The CDR3 DNA sequence: TGCGCCAGCTCCGGACTAGCTTACAATGAGCAGTTCTTC. Translation: CASSGLAYNEQFF.

The chain couples TRBV7-2 to TRBJ2-5; maybe TRBD2 (6 bases). Trimming took off 2 bases at V and 3 bases at J, with 10 bases between the two ends. The CDR3 totals 14 residues. In germline, CDR1 is SGHTA, CDR2 FQGNSA. The CDR3 nucleotides read TGTGCCAGCAGCTTAATCGGCGGGAAAGAGACCCAGTACTTC. The encoded protein is CASSLIGGKETQYF.

This clonotype was seen a handful of times. The V gene is TRBV7-9, the J gene TRBJ1-1; D possibly corresponds to TRBD1 (5 bases). The germline V and J ends were trimmed by 4 bases and 5 bases, with 17 bases remaining between them. Germline CDR1 reads SEHNR; CDR2 reads FQNEAQ (reference sequence). The CDR3 runs 15 residues. The CDR3 bases are TGTGCCAGCAGCTCGGGGGGGATGCGAGGAACTGAAGCTTTCTTT. Translated: CASSSGGMRGTEAFF.

This clonotype was observed a handful of times. J is TRBJ2-7 and V is TRBV10-3; D gene unclear. This CDR3 has 12 residues. Germline V lookup: CDR1 ENHRY, CDR2 SYGVKD. V lost 4 bases and J lost 6, with 10 bases in between. The CDR3 spells CAISGDGSEQYF. The CDR3 coding sequence is TGTGCCATCAGTGGAGATGGCTCCGAGCAGTACTTC.

This clonotype was found many times. The J gene is TRBJ2-1, the V gene TRBV7-8; D is ambiguous. Trimming shortened V by 2 bases and J by 5 bases, and 4 bases separated the two germline ends. Germline assignment: CDR1 SGHVS and CDR2 FQNEAQ. The CDR3 has 12 residues. CDR3 nucleotide sequence: TGTGCCAGCAGCTTATCCCACAATGAGCAGTTCTTC. This translates into CASSLSHNEQFF.

This chain uses TRBV14 with TRBJ1-1; 7 nucleotides match TRBD1. Per the germline V gene, CDR1 is SGHDN and CDR2 is FVKESK. The V segment lost 4 bases and the J segment 11 bases; nucleotides outside the gene matches: 4. This CDR3 has 11 residues. The DNA for the CDR3 is TGTGCCAGCAGCCGGGACAGTAAGGCTTTCTTT. Translating it yields CASSRDSKAFF.

This clonotype was counted a few times. A read error may produce the germline difference seen at one junction end. The chain recombines TRBV6-2 or TRBV6-3 with TRBJ2-1; 7 nucleotides match TRBD2. The CDR3 loop spans 14 amino acids. CDR1 is MNHEY and CDR2 is SVGEGT in the germline V gene. The CDR3 nucleotides are TGTACCAGCAGTTACATACCGACTAGCTTTGAGCAGTTCTTC. Translation gives CTSSYIPTSFEQFF.

This clonotype has just a few counts. V usage is TRBV7-2 and J usage is TRBJ2-5; D is unresolved. Trimming took off 5 bases at V and 1 base at J, with 20 bases between the two ends. Germline V gene data show CDR1 as SGHTA and CDR2 as FQGNSA. CDR3 length: 17 residues. The CDR3 sequence: CASSPTPFEAPQETQYF. CDR3 in DNA: TGTGCCAGCAGCCCAACCCCCTTCGAGGCGCCCCAAGAGACCCAGTACTTC.